Listed below are T cell receptor beta chains from one sample, sequenced in a study of technical replicates of blood from several donors. TCRdb's copy holds only in-frame clones and misses some; the assay was immunoSEQ multiplex PCR. The profile shows roughly 69,000 clones, approximately 97% of them singletons. Sequencing was done on a sample of T cells isolated from PBMCs. Every receptor here comes from a human donor in good health. The CDR3 runs from the conserved cysteine through the conserved F or W. The order of the fields is D gene, J gene, CDR3 length, clone size, V gene, CDR3 DNA, CDR3 protein. D genes are given only for firm matches. For some rows the clone size is stated as once, few or many, or as a class when expanded; others skip it.

>-|TRBJ1-1|15|-|TRBV18
TGTGCCAGCTCACCCACGAAGCCGGGGAACACTGAAGCTTTCTTT
CASSPTKPGNTEAFF
>TRBD2|TRBJ2-2|16|-|TRBV7-2
TGTGCCAGCAGCTTAGGTTCTAGCGGGATCACCGGGGAGCTGTTTTTT
CASSLGSSGITGELFF
>-|TRBJ2-1|16|-|TRBV27
TGTGCCAGCAGTTTTCTCCGGGACACTTTATACAATGAGCAGTTCTTC
CASSFLRDTLYNEQFF
>-|TRBJ1-2|13|-|TRBV19
TGTGCCAGTAGTATAGACAGGGTTAACGGCTACACCTTC
CASSIDRVNGYTF
>TRBD1|TRBJ2-7|12|-|TRBV28
TGTGCCAGTAGGGACAGCACCTACGAGCAGTACTTC
CASRDSTYEQYF
>TRBD1|TRBJ1-2|15|-|TRBV28
TGTGCCAGCAGTTTAATGGACAGGGATGTAGCTGGCTACACCTTC
CASSLMDRDVAGYTF
>-|TRBJ1-1|12|-|TRBV5-1
TGCGCCAGCAGGGGTACGGGAACTGAAGCTTTCTTT
CASRGTGTEAFF
>-|TRBJ2-3|14|-|TRBV9
TGTGCCAGCAATAGGAGGCAGGTAACAGATACGCAGTATTTT
CASNRRQVTDTQYF
>-|TRBJ1-1|12|-|TRBV13
TGTGCCAGCAGCTTTTCGGGCACTGAAGCTTTCTTT
CASSFSGTEAFF
>-|TRBJ2-3|14|-|TRBV7-8
TGTGCCAGCAGCACGACAGTAATCACAGATACGCAGTATTTT
CASSTTVITDTQYF
>TRBD2|TRBJ2-1|13|-|TRBV19
TGTGCCAGTAAGACTAGCGGGAGTAATGAGCAGTTCTTC
CASKTSGSNEQFF
>-|TRBJ2-7|16|-|TRBV7-9
TGTGCCAGCAGCTTAAACGATGGTCCAGGGAGGTACGAGCAGTACTTC
CASSLNDGPGRYEQYF
>TRBD1|TRBJ2-7|15|once|TRBV9
TGTGCCAGCAGCGCAGGACAGGGACTGCCCTACGAGCAGTACTTC
CASSAGQGLPYEQYF
>-|TRBJ2-1|16|-|TRBV9
TGTGCCAGCAGCGTGGGGGGGGCTAGCACCTACAATGAGCAGTTCTTC
CASSVGGASTYNEQFF
>TRBD1|TRBJ1-4|16|once|TRBV25-1
TGTGCCAGCAGTTGGACAGGGGGCGCGAGTAAGGAAAAACTGTTTTTT
CASSWTGGASKEKLFF
>TRBD2|TRBJ2-4|15|once|TRBV7-9
TGTGCCAGCAGCTTATCTAGCGGGGGAAAAAACATTCAGTACTTC
CASSLSSGGKNIQYF
>-|TRBJ2-7|15|-|TRBV5-4
TGTGCCAGCAGCGCGGATCGGGGTGGATGGCGAGAGCAGTACTTC
CASSADRGGWREQYF